This T cell receptor beta chain was documented in a study of cytomegalovirus exposure and HLA in healthy donors. Study observations and caveats: About 90% or about 30% of the time was how often most TCR beta V segments were productive, according to an earlier analysis. CMV serostatus was the sole immune exposure information available. Links to common viral pathogens appeared, in a later analysis, for several of the most significant clusters.

Germline assignment: CDR1 MGHRA and CDR2 YSYEKL. The CDR3 loop spans 15 amino acids. V lost 1 base, J lost 0 bases, and 3 bases stayed unmatched. Researchers ran the PCR with 60 Vbeta and 13 Jbeta primers. The repertoire was sequenced with immunoSEQ multiplex PCR; TCRdb's copy has only in-frame clones and lacks some. The table lists roughly 55,000 clones, 65% to 85% of them singletons. Nominally healthy donors provided the samples, though records likely missed some immune exposures. As to this clone: The antigen remains undetermined.

This chain links TRBV4-1 with TRBJ2-7, with TRBD1 matching 7 bases. The sequencing input was PBMCs. This TCR derives from a female donor in good health and CMV-seronegative. The CDR3 sequence: CASSQAGDSSYEQYF. For the CDR3, the DNA is TGCGCCAGCAGCCAAGCTGGGGACAGCTCCTACGAGCAGTACTTC.